These 5 T cell receptor beta chains originate from one sample sequenced in a study of cytomegalovirus exposure and HLA in healthy donors. The PCR employed 60 Vbeta primers together with 13 Jbeta primers. Profiling relied on immunoSEQ multiplex PCR, and the TCRdb table lists in-frame clones only, not all of them. The table shows 150,000 to 200,000 clones, with around 75% occurring only once. Material for sequencing was PBMCs. Receptor source: a male donor in good health and CMV-seronegative.

The J gene is TRBJ1-2, the V gene TRBV4-2; a weak D match, TRBD1 (5 bases). The CDR3 sequence is 17 residues long. Trimming removed 0 bases at V and 6 bases at J, with 20 bases between. The germline V gene has CDR1 LGHNA and CDR2 YNFKEQ. CDR3 DNA sequence: TGTGCCAGCAGCCAAGATAGAGAGGACAATGAATCCGATGGCTACACCTTC. Translated: CASSQDREDNESDGYTF.

The chain combines TRBV5-8 with TRBJ1-1; no clear D. Germline assignment: CDR1 SGHTS and CDR2 YDEGEE. Trimming took off 6 bases at V and 0 bases at J, with 3 bases between the two ends. The CDR3 covers 11 residues. The CDR3 here is CASNMNTEAFF. In DNA form, the CDR3 reads TGTGCCAGCAACATGAACACTGAAGCTTTCTTT.

The DNA for the CDR3 is TGCGCCAGCCGCACAGGGGTCCAAGAGACCCAGTACTTC. Encoded protein: CASRTGVQETQYF. V usage is TRBV5-1 and J usage is TRBJ2-5; TRBD1 matches 7 bases. The ends lost 7 bases at V and 1 base at J; junction bases unmatched: 4. Germline V lookup: CDR1 SGHRS, CDR2 YFSETQ. The CDR3 consists of 13 residues.

This clone was seen just once. This chain links TRBV6-6 with TRBJ2-7, with 8 bases matching TRBD2. The CDR3 covers 14 residues. The junction had 11 bases not matched to a gene; V was cut back by 9 bases and J by 4 bases. The V gene's germline CDR1 is MNHNY and CDR2 SVGAGI (reference sequence). This CDR3 is CASGGGKGPYEQYF. CDR3 nucleotide sequence: TGTGCCAGTGGCGGGGGGAAGGGTCCGTACGAGCAGTACTTC.

The chain has TRBV28 and TRBJ1-2; D call uncertain. This CDR3 is built from 17 residues. CDR1 is MDHEN and CDR2 is SYDVKM in the germline V gene. The germline V and J ends were trimmed by 6 bases and 8 bases, with 28 bases remaining between them. The CDR3 here is CASRFNYGGPESVGYTF. CDR3 coding DNA: TGTGCCAGCAGATTTAACTACGGTGGCCCTGAGAGTGTCGGCTACACCTTC.